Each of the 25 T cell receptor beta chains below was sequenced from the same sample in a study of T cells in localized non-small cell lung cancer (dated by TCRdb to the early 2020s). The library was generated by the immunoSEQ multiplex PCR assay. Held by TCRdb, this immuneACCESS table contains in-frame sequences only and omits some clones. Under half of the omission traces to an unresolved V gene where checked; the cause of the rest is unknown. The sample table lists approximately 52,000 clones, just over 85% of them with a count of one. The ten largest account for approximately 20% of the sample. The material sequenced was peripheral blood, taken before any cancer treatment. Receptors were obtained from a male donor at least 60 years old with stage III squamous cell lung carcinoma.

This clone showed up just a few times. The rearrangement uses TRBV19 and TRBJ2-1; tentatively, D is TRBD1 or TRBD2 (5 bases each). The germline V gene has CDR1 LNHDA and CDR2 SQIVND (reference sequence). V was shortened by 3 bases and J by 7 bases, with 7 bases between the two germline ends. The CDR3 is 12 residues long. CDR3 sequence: CASSIWGNEQFF. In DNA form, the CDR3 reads TGTGCCAGTAGTATCTGGGGGAATGAGCAGTTCTTC. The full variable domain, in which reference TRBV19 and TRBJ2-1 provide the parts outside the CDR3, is DGGITQSPKYLFRKEGQNVTLSCEQNLNHDAMYWYRQDPGQGLRLIYYSQIVNDFQKGDIAEGYSVSREKKESFPLTVTSAQKNPTAFYLCASSIWGNEQFFGPGTRLTVL.

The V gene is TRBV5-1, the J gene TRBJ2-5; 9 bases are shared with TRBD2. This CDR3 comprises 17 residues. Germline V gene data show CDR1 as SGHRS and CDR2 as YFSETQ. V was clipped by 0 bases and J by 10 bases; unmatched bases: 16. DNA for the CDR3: TGCGCCAGCAGCTTGGGAGGTAGCGGGAGCGCCCTTGGTGACCAGTACTTC. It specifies CASSLGGSGSALGDQYF.

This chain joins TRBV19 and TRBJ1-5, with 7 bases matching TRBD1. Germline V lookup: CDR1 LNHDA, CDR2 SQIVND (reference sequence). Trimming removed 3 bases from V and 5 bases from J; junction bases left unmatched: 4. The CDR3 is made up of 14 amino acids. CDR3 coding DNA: TGTGCCAGTAGTATGCAGGGGGGTCATCAGCCCCAGCATTTT. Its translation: CASSMQGGHQPQHF.

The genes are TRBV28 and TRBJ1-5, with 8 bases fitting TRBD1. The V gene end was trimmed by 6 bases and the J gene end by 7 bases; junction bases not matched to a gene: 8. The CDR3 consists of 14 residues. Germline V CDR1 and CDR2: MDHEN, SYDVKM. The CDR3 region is CASSPSGGGQPQHF. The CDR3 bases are TGTGCCAGCAGCCCCTCAGGGGGCGGACAGCCCCAGCATTTT.

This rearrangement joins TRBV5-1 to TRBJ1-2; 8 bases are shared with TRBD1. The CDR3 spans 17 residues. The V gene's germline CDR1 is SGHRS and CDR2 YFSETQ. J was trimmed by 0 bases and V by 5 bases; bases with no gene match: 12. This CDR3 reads CASRPTPTGVANYGYTF. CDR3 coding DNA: TGCGCCAGCAGGCCTACCCCGACAGGGGTGGCTAACTATGGCTACACCTTC. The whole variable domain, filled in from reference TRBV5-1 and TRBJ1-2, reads KAGVTQTPRYLIKTRGQQVTLSCSPISGHRSVSWYQQTPGQGLQFLFEYFSETQRNKGNFPGRFSGRQFSNSRSEMNVSTLELGDSALYLCASRPTPTGVANYGYTFGSGTRLTVV.

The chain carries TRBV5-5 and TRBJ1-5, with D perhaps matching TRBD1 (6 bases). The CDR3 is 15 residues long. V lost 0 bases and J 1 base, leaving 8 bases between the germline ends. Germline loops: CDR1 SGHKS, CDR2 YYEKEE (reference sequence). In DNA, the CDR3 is TGTGCCAGCAGCTTGGCGGGGGCCAGCAATCAGCCCCAGCATTTT. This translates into CASSLAGASNQPQHF. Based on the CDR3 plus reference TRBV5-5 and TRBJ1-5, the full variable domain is DAGVTQSPTHLIKTRGQQVTLRCSPISGHKSVSWYQQVLGQGPQFIFQYYEKEERGRGNFPDRFSARQFPNYSSELNVNALLLGDSALYLCASSLAGASNQPQHFGDGTRLSIL.

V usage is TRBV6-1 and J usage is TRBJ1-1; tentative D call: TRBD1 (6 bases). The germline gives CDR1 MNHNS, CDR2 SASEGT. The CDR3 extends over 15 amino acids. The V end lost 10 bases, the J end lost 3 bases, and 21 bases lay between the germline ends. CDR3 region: CATYPWGGDHTEAFF. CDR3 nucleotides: TGTGCCACCTACCCTTGGGGGGGCGATCACACTGAAGCTTTCTTT.

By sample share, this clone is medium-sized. The CDR3 spells CSVLTGVGQPQHF. In DNA, the CDR3 is TGCAGCGTCCTTACAGGTGTTGGTCAGCCCCAGCATTTT. This chain joins TRBV29-1 and TRBJ1-5, with a possible D match to TRBD1 (5 bases). The CDR3 extends over 13 amino acids. V gave up 6 bases and J gave up 6 bases, with 15 bases separating them. Germline CDR1 is SQVTM and CDR2 is ANQGSEA.

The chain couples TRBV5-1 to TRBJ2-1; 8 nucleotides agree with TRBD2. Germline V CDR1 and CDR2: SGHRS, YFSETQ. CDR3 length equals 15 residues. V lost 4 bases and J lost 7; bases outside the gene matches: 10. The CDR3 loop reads CASSTTSGVWNEQFF. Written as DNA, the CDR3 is TGCGCCAGCAGCACTACTAGCGGAGTATGGAATGAGCAGTTCTTC.

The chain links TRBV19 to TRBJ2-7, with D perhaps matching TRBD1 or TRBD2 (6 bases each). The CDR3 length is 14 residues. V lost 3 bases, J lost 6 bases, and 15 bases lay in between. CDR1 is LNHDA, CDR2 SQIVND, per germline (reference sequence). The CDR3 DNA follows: TGTGCCAGTAGTATCGGAGGGGGGCTTCGCGAGCAGTACTTC. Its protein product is CASSIGGGLREQYF. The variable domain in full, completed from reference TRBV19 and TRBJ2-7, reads DGGITQSPKYLFRKEGQNVTLSCEQNLNHDAMYWYRQDPGQGLRLIYYSQIVNDFQKGDIAEGYSVSREKKESFPLTVTSAQKNPTAFYLCASSIGGGLREQYFGPGTRLTVT.

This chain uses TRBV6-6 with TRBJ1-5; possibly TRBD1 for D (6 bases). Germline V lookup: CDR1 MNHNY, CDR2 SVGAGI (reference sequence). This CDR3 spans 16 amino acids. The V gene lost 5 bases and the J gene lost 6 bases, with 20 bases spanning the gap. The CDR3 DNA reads TGTGCCAGCAGTCGGACACTCCAGGGGACGACTCAGCCCCAGCATTTT. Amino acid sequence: CASSRTLQGTTQPQHF.

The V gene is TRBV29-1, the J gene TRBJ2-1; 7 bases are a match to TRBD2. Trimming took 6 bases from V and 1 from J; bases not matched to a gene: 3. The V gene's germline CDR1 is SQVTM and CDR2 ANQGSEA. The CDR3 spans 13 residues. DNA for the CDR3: TGCAGCGTGGGAGCGGGATCCTACAATGAGCAGTTCTTC. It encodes CSVGAGSYNEQFF.

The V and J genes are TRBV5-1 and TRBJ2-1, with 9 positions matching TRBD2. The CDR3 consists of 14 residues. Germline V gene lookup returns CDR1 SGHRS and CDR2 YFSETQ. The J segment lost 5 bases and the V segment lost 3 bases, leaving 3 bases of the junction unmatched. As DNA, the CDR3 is TGCGCCAGCAGCTCCAGCGGGAGGCACAATGAGCAGTTCTTC. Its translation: CASSSSGRHNEQFF.

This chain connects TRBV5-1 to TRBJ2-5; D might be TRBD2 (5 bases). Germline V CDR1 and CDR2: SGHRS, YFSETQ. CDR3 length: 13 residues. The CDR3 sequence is CATRDGGQETQYF. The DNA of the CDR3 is TGCGCTACCCGGGATGGTGGACAAGAGACCCAGTACTTC.

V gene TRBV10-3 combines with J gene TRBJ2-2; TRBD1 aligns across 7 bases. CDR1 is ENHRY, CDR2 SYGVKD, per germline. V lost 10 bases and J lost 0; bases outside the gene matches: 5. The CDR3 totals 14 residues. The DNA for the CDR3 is TGTGCCACCGGACAGGCTACGAACACCGGGGAGCTGTTTTTT. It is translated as CATGQATNTGELFF.

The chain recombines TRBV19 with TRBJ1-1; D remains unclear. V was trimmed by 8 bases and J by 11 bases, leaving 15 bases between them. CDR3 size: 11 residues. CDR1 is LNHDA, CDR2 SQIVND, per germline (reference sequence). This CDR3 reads CASPRDGKAFF. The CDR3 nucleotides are TGTGCCAGTCCCCGAGATGGGAAGGCTTTCTTT. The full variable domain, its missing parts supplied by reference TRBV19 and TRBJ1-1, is DGGITQSPKYLFRKEGQNVTLSCEQNLNHDAMYWYRQDPGQGLRLIYYSQIVNDFQKGDIAEGYSVSREKKESFPLTVTSAQKNPTAFYLCASPRDGKAFFGQGTRLTVV.

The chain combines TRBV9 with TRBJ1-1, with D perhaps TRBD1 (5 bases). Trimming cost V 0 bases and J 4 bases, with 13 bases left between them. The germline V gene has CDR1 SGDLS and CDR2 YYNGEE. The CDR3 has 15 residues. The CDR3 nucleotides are TGTGCCAGCAGCGTAGACGCCAGGGCTTCCACTGAAGCTTTCTTT. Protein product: CASSVDARASTEAFF.

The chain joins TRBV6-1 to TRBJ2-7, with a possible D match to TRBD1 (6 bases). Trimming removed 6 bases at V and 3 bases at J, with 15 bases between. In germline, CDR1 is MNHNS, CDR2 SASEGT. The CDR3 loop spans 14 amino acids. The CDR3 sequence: CASSKGGRGYEQYF. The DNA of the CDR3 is TGTGCCAGCAGCAAAGGAGGCAGGGGCTACGAGCAGTACTTC.

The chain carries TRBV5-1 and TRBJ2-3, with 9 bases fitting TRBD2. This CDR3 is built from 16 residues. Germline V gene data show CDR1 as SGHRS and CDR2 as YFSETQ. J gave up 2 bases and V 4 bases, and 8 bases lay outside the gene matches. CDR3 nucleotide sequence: TGCGCCAGCAGCGCGCCTGAGCGGGGGGACACAGATACGCAGTATTTT. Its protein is CASSAPERGDTDTQYF.

In DNA form, the CDR3 reads TGTGCCAGCAGCCTCGGGACAGGGGCCTCGTACCAAGAGACCCAGTACTTC. It yields the protein CASSLGTGASYQETQYF. The V gene is TRBV7-2, the J gene TRBJ2-5, with 10 bases that match TRBD1. The CDR3 contains 17 residues. With 5 bases clipped from V and 0 bases from J, the junction kept 9 bases outside the gene matches. Germline V gives CDR1 SGHTA, CDR2 FQGNSA. The variable domain in full, with the rest retrieved from reference TRBV7-2 and TRBJ2-5, is GAGVSQSPSNKVTEKGKDVELRCDPISGHTALYWYRQSLGQGLEFLIYFQGNSAPDKSGLPSDRFSAERTGGSVSTLTIQRTQQEDSAVYLCASSLGTGASYQETQYFGPGTRLLVL.

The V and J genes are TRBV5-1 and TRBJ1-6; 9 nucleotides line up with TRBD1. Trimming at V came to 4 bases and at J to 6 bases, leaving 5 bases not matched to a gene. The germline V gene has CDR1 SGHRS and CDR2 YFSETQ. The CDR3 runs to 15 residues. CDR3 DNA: TGCGCCAGCAGCATCGGACAGGGGTCTAATTCACCCCTCCACTTT. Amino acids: CASSIGQGSNSPLHF.

The CDR3 protein is CSAPRGPSGGELFF. The CDR3 DNA is TGCAGCGCGCCCCGGGGACCTTCGGGCGGGGAGCTGTTTTTT. The V and J genes are TRBV29-1 and TRBJ2-2, with D perhaps given as TRBD1 or TRBD2 (5 bases each). The CDR3 spans 14 residues. V was clipped by 7 bases and J by 7 bases, with 19 bases between them. From germline, CDR1 is SQVTM and CDR2 ANQGSEA.

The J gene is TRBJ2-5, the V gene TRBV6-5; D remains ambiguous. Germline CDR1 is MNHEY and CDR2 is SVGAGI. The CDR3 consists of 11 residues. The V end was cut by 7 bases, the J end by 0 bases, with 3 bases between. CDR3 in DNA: TGTGCCAGCAATAACCAAGAGACCCAGTACTTC. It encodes CASNNQETQYF.

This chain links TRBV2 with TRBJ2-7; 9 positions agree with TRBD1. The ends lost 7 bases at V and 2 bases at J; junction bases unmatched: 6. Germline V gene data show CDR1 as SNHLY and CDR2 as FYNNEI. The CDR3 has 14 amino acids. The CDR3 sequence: CASTSGTGTYEQYF. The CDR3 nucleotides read TGTGCCAGCACCTCCGGGACAGGGACCTACGAGCAGTACTTC.

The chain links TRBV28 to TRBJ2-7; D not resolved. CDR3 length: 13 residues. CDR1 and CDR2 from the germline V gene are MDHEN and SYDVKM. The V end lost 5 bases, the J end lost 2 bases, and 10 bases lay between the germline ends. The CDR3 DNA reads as TGTGCCAGCAGTGAGGCACCTACCTACGAGCAGTACTTC. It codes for CASSEAPTYEQYF. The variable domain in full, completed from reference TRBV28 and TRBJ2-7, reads DVKVTQSSRYLVKRTGEKVFLECVQDMDHENMFWYRQDPGLGLRLIYFSYDVKMKEKGDIPEGYSVSREKKERFSLILESASTNQTSMYLCASSEAPTYEQYFGPGTRLTVT.